These T cell receptor beta chains were read from a single sample in a study of type 1 regulatory T cells. These receptors are not linked to any known antigen. TCRdb passed the reads through MiXCR, listing each CDR3 protein once. The profile shows 40,000 to 50,000 distinct CDR3 sequences, roughly an eighth of them singletons. The sequencing input was cultured non-Tr1 T cells, either the whole culture or a sorted T cell fraction (not recorded which). The source is a human donor in good health. The CDR3 runs from the conserved cysteine through the conserved F or W. A D gene is named only where the DNA matches it firmly. Only some rows state a clone size, as once, few, many or a class for expanded clones.

d_gene: TRBD1
abundance: medium-sized
j_gene: TRBJ1-4
v_gene: TRBV6-5
CDR3aa: CASNFRQGSNEKLFF
CDR3nt: TGTGCCAGCAACTTTAGACAGGGGTCTAATGAAAAACTGTTTTTT

d_gene: .
abundance: many
j_gene: TRBJ1-5
v_gene: TRBV9
CDR3aa: CASHQPQHF
CDR3nt: TGTGCCAGCCATCAGCCCCAGCATTTT

d_gene: .
abundance: many
j_gene: TRBJ2-1
v_gene: TRBV5-1
CDR3aa: CASSFSVSSYNEQFF
CDR3nt: TGCGCCAGCAGCTTTTCAGTAAGCTCCTACAATGAGCAGTTCTTC

d_gene: .
abundance: many
j_gene: TRBJ1-1
v_gene: TRBV7-2
CDR3aa: CASSLVAGDTEAFF
CDR3nt: TGTGCCAGCAGCTTAGTTGCGGGGGACACTGAAGCTTTCTTT

d_gene: .
abundance: .
j_gene: TRBJ2-1
v_gene: TRBV4-1
CDR3aa: CTSSQSSREQFF
CDR3nt: TGCACCAGCAGCCAATCGAGTAGGGAGCAGTTCTTC

d_gene: TRBD2
abundance: many
j_gene: TRBJ2-7
v_gene: TRBV19
CDR3aa: CASSLGTSTSEQYF
CDR3nt: TGTGCCAGTAGTCTTGGGACTAGTACCTCCGAGCAGTACTTC

d_gene: .
abundance: many
j_gene: TRBJ2-3
v_gene: TRBV5-1
CDR3aa: CASSGLDADTQYF
CDR3nt: TGCGCCAGCAGCGGCCTAGACGCAGATACGCAGTATTTT

d_gene: .
abundance: .
j_gene: TRBJ2-2
v_gene: TRBV30
CDR3aa: CAWSHNTGELFF
CDR3nt: TGTGCCTGGAGCCACAACACCGGGGAGCTGTTTTTT

d_gene: .
abundance: medium-sized
j_gene: TRBJ2-1
v_gene: TRBV2
CDR3aa: CASIGTGSNEQFF
CDR3nt: TGTGCCAGCATAGGCACAGGGAGCAATGAGCAGTTCTTC

d_gene: .
abundance: many
j_gene: TRBJ2-3
v_gene: TRBV28
CDR3aa: CASSFLRRESTDTQYF
CDR3nt: TGTGCCAGCAGTTTTTTGAGACGGGAGTCCACAGATACGCAGTATTTT

d_gene: .
abundance: many
j_gene: TRBJ2-3
v_gene: TRBV5-6
CDR3aa: CASSGGVPDTQYF
CDR3nt: TGTGCCAGCAGCGGGGGAGTCCCAGATACGCAGTATTTT

d_gene: TRBD1
abundance: many
j_gene: TRBJ2-7
v_gene: TRBV18
CDR3aa: CASSPPRDRGIYEQYF
CDR3nt: TGTGCCAGCTCACCACCAAGGGACAGGGGAATATACGAGCAGTACTTC

d_gene: .
abundance: few
j_gene: TRBJ2-5
v_gene: TRBV19
CDR3aa: CASSISRRGLQETQYF
CDR3nt: TGTGCCAGTAGTATTTCTCGTAGGGGACTCCAAGAGACCCAGTACTTC

d_gene: TRBD1
abundance: many
j_gene: TRBJ1-4
v_gene: TRBV20-1
CDR3aa: CSARGDRVNEKLFF
CDR3nt: TGCAGTGCTAGAGGGGACAGGGTTAATGAAAAACTGTTTTTT

d_gene: .
abundance: .
j_gene: TRBJ1-5
v_gene: TRBV28
CDR3aa: CASSFLQGGNQPQHF
CDR3nt: TGTGCCAGCAGTTTTCTCCAGGGCGGCAATCAGCCCCAGCATTTT

d_gene: .
abundance: few
j_gene: TRBJ2-5
v_gene: TRBV2
CDR3aa: CASTDPGERKETQYF
CDR3nt: TGTGCCAGCACCGACCCGGGGGAGCGGAAAGAGACCCAGTACTTC

d_gene: .
abundance: few
j_gene: TRBJ1-2
v_gene: TRBV27
CDR3aa: CASSLSSRGTIYGYTF
CDR3nt: TGTGCCAGCAGTTTATCGAGTCGGGGAACGATCTATGGCTACACCTTC

d_gene: .
abundance: many
j_gene: TRBJ1-1
v_gene: TRBV5-1
CDR3aa: CASSLGGGGTEAFF
CDR3nt: TGCGCCAGCAGCCTCGGGGGAGGGGGCACTGAAGCTTTCTTT

d_gene: .
abundance: few
j_gene: TRBJ2-7
v_gene: TRBV5-4
CDR3aa: CASSPGGISYEQYF
CDR3nt: TGTGCCAGCAGCCCCGGGGGCATCTCCTACGAGCAGTACTTC

d_gene: .
abundance: many
j_gene: TRBJ2-7
v_gene: TRBV12-3/TRBV12-4
CDR3aa: CASSRSDINEQYF
CDR3nt: TGTGCCAGCAGTCGATCGGACATCAACGAGCAGTACTTC

d_gene: .
abundance: few
j_gene: TRBJ2-2
v_gene: TRBV7-2
CDR3aa: CATRGYTGELFF
CDR3nt: TGTGCCACTCGAGGGTACACCGGGGAGCTGTTTTTT

d_gene: TRBD1
abundance: .
j_gene: TRBJ1-3
v_gene: TRBV6-5
CDR3aa: CASSFAGGVSSGNTIYF
CDR3nt: TGTGCCAGCAGTTTCGCAGGGGGCGTAAGCTCTGGAAACACCATATATTTT

d_gene: .
abundance: medium-sized
j_gene: TRBJ2-7
v_gene: TRBV20-1
CDR3aa: CSASQESYEQYF
CDR3nt: TGCAGTGCTAGTCAAGAATCCTACGAGCAGTACTTC

d_gene: .
abundance: many
j_gene: TRBJ2-7
v_gene: TRBV29-1
CDR3aa: CSVDTGSYEQYF
CDR3nt: TGCAGCGTTGATACAGGTTCCTACGAGCAGTACTTC

d_gene: .
abundance: .
j_gene: TRBJ1-1
v_gene: TRBV6-5
CDR3aa: CASRLGTEAFF
CDR3nt: TGTGCCAGCAGGTTGGGGACTGAAGCTTTCTTT

d_gene: .
abundance: few
j_gene: TRBJ1-4
v_gene: TRBV12-3/TRBV12-4
CDR3aa: CASSPAPGRGGEKLFF
CDR3nt: TGTGCCAGCAGTCCGGCCCCCGGGAGGGGCGGTGAAAAACTGTTTTTT

d_gene: TRBD1
abundance: many
j_gene: TRBJ1-1
v_gene: TRBV20-1
CDR3aa: CSARMTGGGTEAFF
CDR3nt: TGCAGTGCTAGGATGACAGGGGGCGGGACTGAAGCTTTCTTT

d_gene: .
abundance: few
j_gene: TRBJ2-1
v_gene: TRBV7-2
CDR3aa: CASSPGVVHNEQFF
CDR3nt: TGTGCCAGCAGCCCGGGGGTGGTCCACAATGAGCAGTTCTTC

d_gene: TRBD1
abundance: many
j_gene: TRBJ2-2
v_gene: TRBV2
CDR3aa: CASRTPGTDTGELFF
CDR3nt: TGTGCCAGCAGAACCCCCGGGACAGATACCGGGGAGCTGTTTTTT

d_gene: .
abundance: few
j_gene: TRBJ2-2
v_gene: TRBV5-1
CDR3aa: CASSLNPGRALTGELFF
CDR3nt: TGCGCCAGCAGCTTGAATCCGGGGCGGGCACTCACCGGGGAGCTGTTTTTT

d_gene: .
abundance: many
j_gene: TRBJ2-3
v_gene: TRBV12-3/TRBV12-4
CDR3aa: CASRFRVPDTDTQYF
CDR3nt: TGTGCCAGCAGGTTTAGGGTCCCGGATACAGATACGCAGTATTTT

d_gene: .
abundance: .
j_gene: TRBJ1-4
v_gene: TRBV28
CDR3aa: CASSLLENEKLFF
CDR3nt: TGTGCCAGCAGTTTATTGGAGAATGAAAAACTGTTTTTT

d_gene: .
abundance: .
j_gene: TRBJ2-1
v_gene: TRBV6-2/TRBV6-3
CDR3aa: CASSYGQSYNEQFF
CDR3nt: TGTGCCAGCAGTTACGGGCAGTCCTACAATGAGCAGTTCTTC

d_gene: TRBD1
abundance: medium-sized
j_gene: TRBJ1-6
v_gene: TRBV5-6
CDR3aa: CASSFETGFSPLHF
CDR3nt: TGTGCCAGCAGCTTCGAGACAGGGTTCTCACCCCTCCACTTT

d_gene: TRBD1
abundance: few
j_gene: TRBJ1-1
v_gene: TRBV30
CDR3aa: CAWTVGDSYTEAFF
CDR3nt: TGTGCCTGGACCGTAGGGGACAGTTACACTGAAGCTTTCTTT

d_gene: TRBD1
abundance: many
j_gene: TRBJ1-1
v_gene: TRBV5-6
CDR3aa: CASSHRGREEAFF
CDR3nt: TGTGCCAGCAGCCACAGGGGTCGGGAAGAAGCTTTCTTT

d_gene: .
abundance: many
j_gene: TRBJ2-1
v_gene: TRBV4-2
CDR3aa: CASSQDQGGRANNEQFF
CDR3nt: TGTGCCAGCAGCCAGGACCAAGGCGGGCGGGCCAACAATGAGCAGTTCTTC

d_gene: TRBD1
abundance: many
j_gene: TRBJ2-5
v_gene: TRBV10-3
CDR3aa: CATRQGAGETQYF
CDR3nt: TGTGCCACCCGACAGGGGGCTGGGGAGACCCAGTACTTC

d_gene: TRBD1
abundance: many
j_gene: TRBJ1-3
v_gene: TRBV5-1
CDR3aa: CASSDRADSGNTIYF
CDR3nt: TGCGCCAGCAGCGACAGGGCCGACTCTGGAAACACCATATATTTT

d_gene: .
abundance: many
j_gene: TRBJ2-3
v_gene: TRBV20-1
CDR3aa: CSAPERRDTQYF
CDR3nt: TGCAGTGCTCCTGAGAGACGAGATACGCAGTATTTT

d_gene: .
abundance: few
j_gene: TRBJ2-7
v_gene: TRBV3-1
CDR3aa: CASSQVAVLSYEQYF
CDR3nt: TGTGCCAGCAGCCAAGTAGCGGTCCTCTCCTACGAGCAGTACTTC

d_gene: TRBD1
abundance: .
j_gene: TRBJ1-5
v_gene: TRBV5-6
CDR3aa: CASSARTGALNQPQHF
CDR3nt: TGTGCCAGCAGCGCACGGACAGGGGCACTCAATCAGCCCCAGCATTTT

d_gene: .
abundance: few
j_gene: TRBJ2-7
v_gene: TRBV5-1
CDR3aa: CASSSMGVGYEQYF
CDR3nt: TGCGCCAGCAGTTCCATGGGCGTTGGCTACGAGCAGTACTTC

d_gene: TRBD1
abundance: many
j_gene: TRBJ1-2
v_gene: TRBV18
CDR3aa: CASSPPGTGSFGGYTF
CDR3nt: TGTGCCAGCTCACCACCCGGGACAGGGTCATTCGGGGGCTACACCTTC

d_gene: .
abundance: few
j_gene: TRBJ2-1
v_gene: TRBV18
CDR3aa: CASSPLYEQFF
CDR3nt: TGTGCCAGCTCACCCTTATATGAGCAGTTCTTC

d_gene: TRBD2
abundance: many
j_gene: TRBJ2-7
v_gene: TRBV20-1
CDR3aa: CSASGRVYEQYF
CDR3nt: TGCAGTGCTAGCGGGAGGGTCTACGAGCAGTACTTC

d_gene: .
abundance: many
j_gene: TRBJ1-2
v_gene: TRBV20-1
CDR3aa: CSARVMEGDGYTF
CDR3nt: TGCAGTGCTAGAGTGATGGAAGGAGATGGCTACACCTTC

d_gene: TRBD2
abundance: many
j_gene: TRBJ2-5
v_gene: TRBV7-7
CDR3aa: CASSSSGLQETQYF
CDR3nt: TGTGCTAGCAGCTCTAGCGGGCTCCAAGAGACCCAGTACTTC

d_gene: TRBD1
abundance: few
j_gene: TRBJ1-4
v_gene: TRBV6-6
CDR3aa: CASSPSTGYHEKLFF
CDR3nt: TGTGCCAGCAGCCCATCGACAGGGTATCACGAAAAACTGTTTTTT

d_gene: .
abundance: many
j_gene: TRBJ2-1
v_gene: TRBV10-3
CDR3aa: CAISDLNEQFF
CDR3nt: TGTGCCATCAGTGACCTAAATGAGCAGTTCTTC

d_gene: .
abundance: many
j_gene: TRBJ2-2
v_gene: TRBV7-3
CDR3aa: CASRSPPERELFF
CDR3nt: TGTGCCAGCAGATCTCCCCCTGAGAGGGAGCTGTTTTTT